In this sample, the clone carrying this TCR beta chain turned up a few times. Its cognate antigen is unknown. This sample is drawn from a study of T-cell memory formation after mild COVID-19. This CDR3 contains 16 residues. Germline loops: CDR1 SGHVS, CDR2 FNYEAQ. The J segment lost 2 bases and the V segment lost 5 bases, leaving 8 bases of the junction unmatched. Study results and caveats: The study detected some responding clones in pre-infection memory, suggesting cross-reactive memory joined. CM and EM subsets held most contracting CD4+ clones; EMRA held CD8+ ones.

TCRdb re-derived calls from the 5' RACE reads in MiXCR, one entry per CDR3 protein. The repertoire holds 400,000 or so distinct CDR3 sequences, approximately 21% seen once, with around 12% in the top ten. The specimen was PBMCs or a T cell subset sorted from them (not recorded which). The chain employs TRBV7-6 and TRBJ2-3; 9 bases line up with TRBD2. The source of this sequence is an adult woman who had mild COVID-19 (a few samples of this study predate the infection). Cell type and time point are not known. In DNA, the CDR3 is TGTGCCAGCAGCCTCGGGGCTAGCGGGATCACAGATACGCAGTATTTT. Its protein is CASSLGASGITDTQYF.